This note documents a single T cell receptor (beta chain) sequence. The sample belongs to a study of blood T cell repertoires in COVID-19. Looking at the study overall: Some COVID-19 samples were acute and others convalescent; all came from the United States, Italy and Spain. T cells, B-cell-depleted T cells, or PBMCs provided the cDNA or gDNA that served as material.

In the original processing: Amplified reference gene primers provided the basis for estimating nucleated cell counts. The table came from immunoSEQ multiplex PCR; TCRdb's copy has only in-frame clones and leaves some out. Clone size and the V and J calls come from that table; the DNA yielded D and trimming. The sample includes about 28,000 clones, 88% seen only once; the top ten take under 8%. This CDR3 contains 15 residues. V was shortened by 1 base and J by 2 bases, with 9 bases between the two germline ends. Germline CDR1 reads KGHDR; CDR2 reads SFDVKD. The sequencing sample was made of peripheral blood. V and J are TRBV24-1 and TRBJ2-3; D perhaps matches TRBD2 (6 bases). This TCR came from a man aged 55-75 years with COVID-19, enrolled during active disease. The CDR3 here is CATSDFGGNTDTQYF. Here the CDR3 DNA reads TGTGCCACCAGTGATTTCGGCGGGAACACAGATACGCAGTATTTT.